This T cell receptor (beta chain) was found in a study of T cells in localized non-small cell lung cancer. Study-level findings and limits: Owing to sequencing of a solitary tumor region, heterogeneity cannot be discounted. Adjacent lung held a median roughly 60 of the top 100 tumor clones. Maximal T cell clonality occurred in uninvolved adjacent lung, with tumor ranking below it.

Germline V gives CDR1 ENHRY, CDR2 SYGVKD. Trimming left V 0 bases short and J 2 bases short, with 8 bases between. The CDR3 loop spans 15 amino acids. Neighboring lung without atypia was obtained no less than 2 cm from the tumor margin. A note on this clone: Its antigen is undetermined.

Clones were sequenced by immunoSEQ multiplex PCR, and TCRdb holds only the in-frame ones, with some missing. The sample has a few thousand clones, roughly 25% seen once. Sequences were derived from normal lung tissue next to the tumor, sampled before any cancer treatment. V is TRBV10-3 and J is TRBJ2-1, with D uncertain. The receptor was derived from a woman aged 35-70 years with stage I lung adenocarcinoma. Here the CDR3 DNA reads TGTGCCATCAGTGAGTCGGAAGCAGCCTACAATGAGCAGTTCTTC. Translating it yields CAISESEAAYNEQFF.